Listed below are T cell receptor beta chains from one sample, sequenced in a study of radiotherapy plus CTLA-4 blockade in lung cancer. Sequencing used immunoSEQ multiplex PCR; TCRdb keeps in-frame clones, though not all of them. The table lists around 20,000 clones, approximately 85% of them singletons. The source material was peripheral blood, sampled from a patient treated with radiotherapy plus ipilimumab. The source is a human donor with non-small cell lung cancer whose response to radiotherapy plus ipilimumab could not be evaluated. Both conserved end residues are part of each CDR3. D genes are given only for firm matches. Expanded clones are given a class, and other clones once, few, many or no size at all.

.	TRBD2	TRBV6-5	TRBJ2-1	TGTGCCAGCAGTCCTAGCGGAGACTACAATGAGCAGTTCTTC	CASSPSGDYNEQFF
.	.	TRBV15	TRBJ2-7	TGTGCCACCAGCAGAGGGGGCCGCGGCGAGCAGTACTTC	CATSRGGRGEQYF
.	.	TRBV6-4	TRBJ1-1	TGTGCCAGCAGTGACGTTGGGAGGAACACTGAAGCTTTCTTT	CASSDVGRNTEAFF
once	.	TRBV4-1	TRBJ2-5	TGCGCCAGCAGCCAAGATTATTCGGGGGGCGGAGAGACCCAGTACTTC	CASSQDYSGGGETQYF
.	.	TRBV5-1	TRBJ2-5	TGCGCCAGCGGAAGGGACTCCGGACCCCAAGAGACCCAGTACTTC	CASGRDSGPQETQYF
.	TRBD2	TRBV28	TRBJ2-1	TGTGCCAGCAGTAAGCGGGAGGGCAATGAGCAGTTCTTC	CASSKREGNEQFF
once	.	TRBV21-1	TRBJ2-5	TGTGCCAGCAGCAAAGGGGGACAGATAAAAGCAGAGACCCAGTACTTC	CASSKGGQIKAETQYF
.	TRBD1	TRBV6-4	TRBJ1-4	TGTGCCAGCAGTGACTCCTGGCCGGGACAGCGTAATGAAAAACTGTTTTTT	CASSDSWPGQRNEKLFF
.	.	TRBV7-9	TRBJ2-3	TGTGCCAGCAGCCCGAGGGGGCGGGGAACTAGCACAGATACGCAGTATTTT	CASSPRGRGTSTDTQYF
.	.	TRBV6-1	TRBJ2-1	TGTGCCAGCAGTGAAGTTTCGGGAGCGTACAATGAGCAGTTCTTC	CASSEVSGAYNEQFF
.	TRBD2	TRBV4-2	TRBJ2-1	TGTGCCAGCAGCCTTCTAGCGGGAGGGGGGAATGAGCAGTTCTTC	CASSLLAGGGNEQFF
.	TRBD1	TRBV4-2	TRBJ1-2	TGTGCCAGCAGCCAAAAAGGGGGACAGGGGGATGGCTACACCTTC	CASSQKGGQGDGYTF
.	TRBD1	TRBV7-2	TRBJ2-5	TGTGCCAGCAGACAAAACGGCAGGGGGCGAGAGACCCAGTACTTC	CASRQNGRGRETQYF
.	TRBD2	TRBV5-6	TRBJ2-4	TGTGCCAGCAGCTTGCGGCGACTAGCGGGGGAGAAAAACATTCAGTACTTC	CASSLRRLAGEKNIQYF
.	.	TRBV16	TRBJ1-5	TGTGCCAGCAGCCAAAGCAAGCAGCCCCAGCATTTT	CASSQSKQPQHF
.	TRBD1	TRBV4-3	TRBJ1-2	TGCGCCAGCAGCCGCGGGACAGGCCCTTATGGCTACACCTTC	CASSRGTGPYGYTF
.	TRBD1	TRBV18	TRBJ2-1	TGTGCCAGCTCACCAGGGGCAGGGGGCATGAATGAGCAGTTCTTC	CASSPGAGGMNEQFF
.	.	TRBV28	TRBJ2-7	TGTGCCAGCAGTTTGGTCGGCGGTTCTCGCTCCTACGAGCAGTACTTC	CASSLVGGSRSYEQYF
.	TRBD2	TRBV15	TRBJ2-7	TGTGCCACCAGCAGAGATAGGGCTGCTAGCGGGAGTGGGGAGCAGTACTTC	CATSRDRAASGSGEQYF
.	TRBD1	TRBV7-8	TRBJ2-7	TGTGCCAGCAGACGCCAGCCGGGACAGGGGGCCTTCGAGCAGTACTTC	CASRRQPGQGAFEQYF
.	.	TRBV28	TRBJ2-6	TGTGCCACCGGACCTCAGGGCCTGCTTTTTCCTGGGGCCAACGTCCTGACTTTC	CATGPQGLLFPGANVLTF
.	.	TRBV2	TRBJ1-3	TGTGCCAGCAGGTACTCTGGAAACACCATATATTTT	CASRYSGNTIYF
once	.	TRBV28	TRBJ1-2	TGTGCCAGCAGAAGGGAGACACTCTATGGCTACACCTTC	CASRRETLYGYTF
.	TRBD2	TRBV19	TRBJ2-7	TGTGCCACAAGGCTGGGTCCGGGAGGAGCCTACGAGCAGTACTTC	CATRLGPGGAYEQYF
.	.	TRBV2	TRBJ1-5	TGTGCCAGCAGGGACATAGTCCGCAATCAGCCCCAGCATTTT	CASRDIVRNQPQHF
.	.	TRBV29-1	TRBJ2-3	TGCAGCGTTGAAGGAGGGTCGACAGATACGCAGTATTTT	CSVEGGSTDTQYF
.	.	TRBV5-4	TRBJ1-2	TGTGCCAGCAAAGACGGGGAGAACTATGGCTACACCTTC	CASKDGENYGYTF
once	TRBD2	TRBV10-2	TRBJ2-1	TGCGCCAGCAGCCCGACTAGCGGGGGGGATGAGCAGTTCTTC	CASSPTSGGDEQFF
.	TRBD1	TRBV28	TRBJ2-1	TGTGCCAGCACTTTAAACAGGGGTTTGCCTGGCAATGAGCAGTTCTTC	CASTLNRGLPGNEQFF
once	.	TRBV19	TRBJ1-2	TGTGCCAGTCGGACAGAAATTAACTATGGCTACACCTTC	CASRTEINYGYTF
.	.	TRBV7-8	TRBJ1-3	TGTGCCAGCAGCCCCTTTGGGAGGGCTGGAAACACCATATATTTT	CASSPFGRAGNTIYF
once	TRBD2	TRBV7-3	TRBJ2-3	TGTGCCAGCAGCTTAACTAGCGGGACAGATACGCAGTATTTT	CASSLTSGTDTQYF
.	.	TRBV7-8	TRBJ2-3	TGTGCCAGCAGACCTCGGGGGAGGTTAGATACGCAGTATTTT	CASRPRGRLDTQYF
.	.	TRBV19	TRBJ2-2	TGTGCCAGTAGTCCGCACCCCGACAGTCCGAACACCGGGGAGCTGTTTTTT	CASSPHPDSPNTGELFF
.	.	TRBV15	TRBJ1-5	TGTGCCACCGGCGATCGGGGGGGAAAAATTAATAGACAGCCCCAGCATTTT	CATGDRGGKINRQPQHF
.	TRBD2	TRBV28	TRBJ2-1	TGTGCCAGCAGTTTCAGTGTTGGGGAGGGCCTCGATGAGCAGTTCTTC	CASSFSVGEGLDEQFF
.	TRBD2	TRBV6-5	TRBJ2-1	TGTGCCAGGGGGGGGATATTGGGAAATGAGCAGTTCTTC	CARGGILGNEQFF
.	TRBD1	TRBV5-1	TRBJ1-2	TGCGCCAGCAGTCCAACCCCAGGGGGCGCGAATGGCTACACCTTC	CASSPTPGGANGYTF
.	TRBD2	TRBV5-4	TRBJ2-1	TGTGCCAGCAGCATGCGGCAAGCGGGAGAGGGCAATGAGCAGTTCTTC	CASSMRQAGEGNEQFF
.	TRBD1	TRBV7-8	TRBJ1-5	TGTGCCAGCAGCTTAGGGACAGGGTCCGGCCAGCCCCAGCATTTT	CASSLGTGSGQPQHF
.	.	TRBV6-1	TRBJ2-7	TGTGCCAGCAGTGAAACTTTTCCCTCCTACGAGCAGTACTTC	CASSETFPSYEQYF
.	TRBD1	TRBV29-1	TRBJ2-7	TGCAGCGTTGCTCCGGCTAACAGGGGGTCCTACGAGCAGTACTTC	CSVAPANRGSYEQYF
few	.	TRBV29-1	TRBJ1-1	TGCAGCGTTGGGGCAGGGGAAGCTTTCTTT	CSVGAGEAFF
.	.	TRBV10-2	TRBJ2-3	TGCGCCAGCAGTGGATCCCCCGGGACTAGCACAGATACGCAGTATTTT	CASSGSPGTSTDTQYF
.	TRBD1	TRBV28	TRBJ1-1	TGTGCCAGCAGTCAACAGGGGGCGTACACTGAAGCTTTCTTT	CASSQQGAYTEAFF
once	.	TRBV6-6	TRBJ2-7	TGTGCCAGCAGTTACCCCGGACAGTATATGGAGCAGTACTTC	CASSYPGQYMEQYF
.	.	TRBV5-1	TRBJ2-3	TGCGCCAGCAGCCACTCTAGCACAGATACGCAGTATTTT	CASSHSSTDTQYF
.	.	TRBV28	TRBJ1-5	TGTGCCAGCGGGGCGGCGCCCCAGCATTTT	CASGAAPQHF
.	.	TRBV7-2	TRBJ2-7	TGTGCCAGCAGTCCGGACAGATACGAGCAGTACTTC	CASSPDRYEQYF
.	.	TRBV6-1	TRBJ1-3	TGTGCCAGCAGTGAAGCTTCCGGGGGGCTCGGAAACACCATATATTTT	CASSEASGGLGNTIYF
few	.	TRBV4-2	TRBJ1-4	TGTGCCAGCAGCCAAGATCTTTCTAATGAAAAACTGTTTTTT	CASSQDLSNEKLFF
.	TRBD2	TRBV6-1	TRBJ2-7	TGTGCCAGCAGTGCGGCTAGCGGGGGCCCTCCGGGCGAGCAGTACTTC	CASSAASGGPPGEQYF
.	.	TRBV7-6	TRBJ2-3	TGTGCCAGCAGTCCGAGGACAGCGAGCACAGATACGCAGTATTTT	CASSPRTASTDTQYF